Listed below are T cell receptor beta chains from one sample, sequenced in a study of blood T cell repertoires in COVID-19. Some clones are missing from TCRdb's copy, which holds only in-frame ones; the method was immunoSEQ multiplex PCR. The sample yields 130,000 or so clones, about 80% seen once. Sequencing was done on a sample of peripheral blood. These receptors were obtained from a human donor in a cohort sampled during active COVID-19. Each CDR3 is given with its conserved first and last residue. D genes are given only for firm matches. Clone size is shown for a subset of rows, as once, few, many or a class of expanded clone.

CDR3 DNA: TGTGCCAGTAGAGCGAGCTCTGGAAACACCATATATTTT; CDR3 protein: CASRASSGNTIYF; clone size: -; V gene: TRBV27; D gene: -; J gene: TRBJ1-3
CDR3 DNA: TGCGCCAGCAGCTTGGCGGGACAGGGGGCAGATACGCAGTATTTT; CDR3 protein: CASSLAGQGADTQYF; clone size: once; V gene: TRBV5-1; D gene: TRBD1; J gene: TRBJ2-3
CDR3 DNA: TGTGCCAGCAGCTTGGTTCAGTGGAACTATGGCTACACCTTC; CDR3 protein: CASSLVQWNYGYTF; clone size: -; V gene: TRBV5-6; D gene: -; J gene: TRBJ1-2
CDR3 DNA: TGTGCCAGCAGCCAACAGGGACAGGGGAACACTGAAGCTTTCTTT; CDR3 protein: CASSQQGQGNTEAFF; clone size: -; V gene: TRBV28; D gene: TRBD1; J gene: TRBJ1-1
CDR3 DNA: TGTGCCAGCAGCTTAGCGGGACAGGGGGCGGGTGAGCAGTTCTTC; CDR3 protein: CASSLAGQGAGEQFF; clone size: -; V gene: TRBV7-2; D gene: TRBD1; J gene: TRBJ2-1
CDR3 DNA: TGTGCCAGCAGTGAGGTGGGGACAGGGAATGGCCATGAGCAGTTCTTC; CDR3 protein: CASSEVGTGNGHEQFF; clone size: -; V gene: TRBV25-1; D gene: TRBD1; J gene: TRBJ2-1
CDR3 DNA: TGTGCCATCTCCCGGGGGGGCGCGGGGGAGACCCAGTACTTC; CDR3 protein: CAISRGGAGETQYF; clone size: -; V gene: TRBV10-3; D gene: TRBD2; J gene: TRBJ2-5
CDR3 DNA: TGTGCCAGCACCCTAGGACAGGCCCAAGGGGCAGCTTTCTTT; CDR3 protein: CASTLGQAQGAAFF; clone size: -; V gene: TRBV2; D gene: TRBD1; J gene: TRBJ1-1
CDR3 DNA: TGTGCCAGCAGTCCAAAGGGACAGGGGTCATCACCCCTCCACTTT; CDR3 protein: CASSPKGQGSSPLHF; clone size: few; V gene: TRBV6-1; D gene: TRBD1; J gene: TRBJ1-6
CDR3 DNA: TGTGCCAGCACCCTTACTAGCGGGCAAGAGACCCAGTACTTC; CDR3 protein: CASTLTSGQETQYF; clone size: -; V gene: TRBV2; D gene: TRBD2; J gene: TRBJ2-5
CDR3 DNA: TGTGCCAGCAGTCATGAGGGACTAGCGGGGGGGCCGACGGTCTTC; CDR3 protein: CASSHEGLAGGPTVF; clone size: once; V gene: TRBV5-4; D gene: TRBD2; J gene: TRBJ2-1
CDR3 DNA: TGTGCCAGTAGTATAGTGAGGGACAGGGAAAAGAATAGCTCCTACGAGCAGTACTTC; CDR3 protein: CASSIVRDREKNSSYEQYF; clone size: -; V gene: TRBV19; D gene: TRBD1; J gene: TRBJ2-7
CDR3 DNA: TGTGCCAGCAGCTTATTCGGGGTTGATGTCAATCAGCCCCAGCATTTT; CDR3 protein: CASSLFGVDVNQPQHF; clone size: -; V gene: TRBV7-2; D gene: -; J gene: TRBJ1-5
CDR3 DNA: TGCGCCAGCAGCTTGGGTACAGCCGGTTACTATGGCTACACCTTC; CDR3 protein: CASSLGTAGYYGYTF; clone size: -; V gene: TRBV5-1; D gene: -; J gene: TRBJ1-2
CDR3 DNA: TGTGCCAGCAGTGTAGCAGGGGGCACAGATACGCAGTATTTT; CDR3 protein: CASSVAGGTDTQYF; clone size: once; V gene: TRBV2; D gene: -; J gene: TRBJ2-3
CDR3 DNA: TGCAGCGTTGCAGGGGTCAATGAGCAGTTCTTC; CDR3 protein: CSVAGVNEQFF; clone size: -; V gene: TRBV29-1; D gene: -; J gene: TRBJ2-1
CDR3 DNA: TGTGCCAGCAGCCCTTTCGGGGGGCCCGGGGAGCTGTTTTTT; CDR3 protein: CASSPFGGPGELFF; clone size: -; V gene: TRBV11-3; D gene: -; J gene: TRBJ2-2
CDR3 DNA: TGTGCCAGCAGGGATACAGGGGGCTACAATGAGCAGTTCTTC; CDR3 protein: CASRDTGGYNEQFF; clone size: -; V gene: TRBV2; D gene: TRBD1; J gene: TRBJ2-1
CDR3 DNA: TGTGCCAGCAGCTTACGTCGGGGGGCAGATACGCAGTATTTT; CDR3 protein: CASSLRRGADTQYF; clone size: -; V gene: TRBV13; D gene: TRBD2; J gene: TRBJ2-3
CDR3 DNA: TGTGCCAGTAGCCCCCTACAGGGGGCAGGCGATACGCAGTATTTT; CDR3 protein: CASSPLQGAGDTQYF; clone size: -; V gene: TRBV19; D gene: TRBD1; J gene: TRBJ2-3
CDR3 DNA: TGTGCCAGCAGTTCCATTCGGGACAGGGTTGTTAACTATGGCTACACCTTC; CDR3 protein: CASSSIRDRVVNYGYTF; clone size: -; V gene: TRBV27; D gene: TRBD1; J gene: TRBJ1-2
CDR3 DNA: TGTGCCACCAGCAGGCGGGGGGCTGCCTATGGCTACACCTTC; CDR3 protein: CATSRRGAAYGYTF; clone size: -; V gene: TRBV15; D gene: -; J gene: TRBJ1-2
CDR3 DNA: TGTGCCAGCAGTTACCCTGCGGGGGCTAGCACAGATACGCAGTATTTT; CDR3 protein: CASSYPAGASTDTQYF; clone size: once; V gene: TRBV6-5; D gene: -; J gene: TRBJ2-3
CDR3 DNA: TGCGCCAGCAGCTCTACTAGCAACTCCTACAATGAGCAGTTCTTC; CDR3 protein: CASSSTSNSYNEQFF; clone size: -; V gene: TRBV5-1; D gene: -; J gene: TRBJ2-1
CDR3 DNA: TGCGCCAGCAGTGGCTCTAACTATGGCTACACCTTC; CDR3 protein: CASSGSNYGYTF; clone size: -; V gene: TRBV5-1; D gene: -; J gene: TRBJ1-2
CDR3 DNA: TGTGCCAGCAGTTCGAGATGGCTAGCGGCTTCCTACGAGCAGTACTTC; CDR3 protein: CASSSRWLAASYEQYF; clone size: -; V gene: TRBV6-2/TRBV6-3; D gene: TRBD2; J gene: TRBJ2-7
CDR3 DNA: TGCAGTGGAGACAGGAACACTGAAGCTTTCTTT; CDR3 protein: CSGDRNTEAFF; clone size: -; V gene: TRBV20-1; D gene: -; J gene: TRBJ1-1
CDR3 DNA: TGCGCCAGCAGCTTACGGACAGGGGGCCTAGCCGGGGAGCTGTTTTTT; CDR3 protein: CASSLRTGGLAGELFF; clone size: -; V gene: TRBV5-1; D gene: TRBD1; J gene: TRBJ2-2
CDR3 DNA: TGTGCCAGCAGTCTATCGACAGGGTTCTCCTACAATGAGCAGTTCTTC; CDR3 protein: CASSLSTGFSYNEQFF; clone size: once; V gene: TRBV2; D gene: TRBD1; J gene: TRBJ2-1
CDR3 DNA: TGTGCCAGCAGCTTCACTAGCTCCTACGAGCAGTACTTC; CDR3 protein: CASSFTSSYEQYF; clone size: few; V gene: TRBV7-8; D gene: -; J gene: TRBJ2-7
CDR3 DNA: TGCGCCAGCAGCCCCCCGGCGGAGACCTACGAGCAGTACTTC; CDR3 protein: CASSPPAETYEQYF; clone size: -; V gene: TRBV5-1; D gene: -; J gene: TRBJ2-7
CDR3 DNA: TGTGCCAGCAGCCCCCCGGGAGGGGTGAATGAAAAACTGTTTTTT; CDR3 protein: CASSPPGGVNEKLFF; clone size: -; V gene: TRBV6-6; D gene: -; J gene: TRBJ1-4
CDR3 DNA: TGTGCCAGCAGTAAAGGGAAGACAGGGGCCTATGGCTACACCTTC; CDR3 protein: CASSKGKTGAYGYTF; clone size: -; V gene: TRBV2; D gene: TRBD1; J gene: TRBJ1-2
CDR3 DNA: TGTGCCTGGAGTCGAACAGGCGGATCTGAAGCTTTCTTT; CDR3 protein: CAWSRTGGSEAFF; clone size: -; V gene: TRBV30; D gene: -; J gene: TRBJ1-1
CDR3 DNA: TGTGCCAGCAGTCGAGACAGGGCAGCTGAAGCTTTCTTT; CDR3 protein: CASSRDRAAEAFF; clone size: -; V gene: TRBV3-1/TRBV3-2; D gene: TRBD1; J gene: TRBJ1-1
CDR3 DNA: TGCGCCAGCAGAGCTCCGGGTAGGCCTGACCGTCGGGCTTTCTTT; CDR3 protein: CASRAPGRPDRRAFF; clone size: -; V gene: TRBV4-1; D gene: -; J gene: TRBJ1-1
CDR3 DNA: TGTGCCAGCAGCCAAGATGGGAGGGGCCGCGGGGGTATAGGCTCTGGAAACACCATATATTTT; CDR3 protein: CASSQDGRGRGGIGSGNTIYF; clone size: -; V gene: TRBV3-1/TRBV3-2; D gene: -; J gene: TRBJ1-3
CDR3 DNA: TGTGCCGCCAAGGGACTAGCGAGTTACAATGAGCAGTTCTTC; CDR3 protein: CAAKGLASYNEQFF; clone size: once; V gene: TRBV10-3; D gene: TRBD2; J gene: TRBJ2-1
CDR3 DNA: TGCGCCAGCAGCCAAGGAGACTTTCCCTCCTACGAGCAGTACTTC; CDR3 protein: CASSQGDFPSYEQYF; clone size: -; V gene: TRBV5-1; D gene: -; J gene: TRBJ2-7
CDR3 DNA: TGTGCCAGCAGCTTAACGGGGCCTAATGAAAAACTGTTTTTT; CDR3 protein: CASSLTGPNEKLFF; clone size: -; V gene: TRBV7-3; D gene: -; J gene: TRBJ1-4
CDR3 DNA: TGTGCCAGCAGCTTAGACGGCAGACTCACAGATACGCAGTATTTT; CDR3 protein: CASSLDGRLTDTQYF; clone size: -; V gene: TRBV11-3; D gene: -; J gene: TRBJ2-3
CDR3 DNA: TGTGCCAGCAGATTTGTTGGGACAGCGGCTTTCTTT; CDR3 protein: CASRFVGTAAFF; clone size: many; V gene: TRBV5-8; D gene: TRBD1; J gene: TRBJ1-1
CDR3 DNA: TGTGCCAGCAGTTACCAGGGCCTTTCTCAAGAGACCCAGTACTTC; CDR3 protein: CASSYQGLSQETQYF; clone size: few; V gene: TRBV6-6; D gene: -; J gene: TRBJ2-5
CDR3 DNA: TGCGCCAGCAGCCAAGGACTAGCGGGATTTTCCTACGAGCAGTACTTC; CDR3 protein: CASSQGLAGFSYEQYF; clone size: -; V gene: TRBV4-1; D gene: TRBD2; J gene: TRBJ2-7
CDR3 DNA: TGCAGCGTTGACACAGGGGGGGGAGAGACCCAGTACTTC; CDR3 protein: CSVDTGGGETQYF; clone size: -; V gene: TRBV29-1; D gene: -; J gene: TRBJ2-5
CDR3 DNA: TGTGCCAGCAGTGTCGAGGTTACCGGGGAGCTGTTTTTT; CDR3 protein: CASSVEVTGELFF; clone size: -; V gene: TRBV2; D gene: -; J gene: TRBJ2-2
CDR3 DNA: TGTGCCAGCAGCCAAGACCCGGGAGTCCAAGAGACCCAGTACTTC; CDR3 protein: CASSQDPGVQETQYF; clone size: few; V gene: TRBV4-2; D gene: -; J gene: TRBJ2-5
CDR3 DNA: TGTGCCAGCAGCCAAGATCCCGGGAGGTCCTACGAGCAGTACTTC; CDR3 protein: CASSQDPGRSYEQYF; clone size: few; V gene: TRBV3-1/TRBV3-2; D gene: TRBD2; J gene: TRBJ2-7
CDR3 DNA: TGTGCCAGCAGCCAACGGATCAGGGTTCAGAACACTGAAGCTTTCTTT; CDR3 protein: CASSQRIRVQNTEAFF; clone size: few; V gene: TRBV3-1/TRBV3-2; D gene: -; J gene: TRBJ1-1
CDR3 DNA: TGTGCCACCAGTGGGACAGGGGGTCTAGGGACCCAGTACTTC; CDR3 protein: CATSGTGGLGTQYF; clone size: -; V gene: TRBV24-1; D gene: TRBD1; J gene: TRBJ2-5
CDR3 DNA: TGCAGCGTTGTGCGGGGGGATGAGACCCAGTACTTC; CDR3 protein: CSVVRGDETQYF; clone size: -; V gene: TRBV29-1; D gene: TRBD2; J gene: TRBJ2-5
CDR3 DNA: TGTGCCAGCAGCTTGGAACTAACCATTCAGTACTTC; CDR3 protein: CASSLELTIQYF; clone size: -; V gene: TRBV5-5; D gene: -; J gene: TRBJ2-4
CDR3 DNA: TGTGCCAGCAGTTTAGGAACAGGGGGGAACACTGAAGCTTTCTTT; CDR3 protein: CASSLGTGGNTEAFF; clone size: once; V gene: TRBV27; D gene: TRBD1; J gene: TRBJ1-1
CDR3 DNA: TGTGCCAGCAGCCAAGCCAAGAACACTGAAGCTTTCTTT; CDR3 protein: CASSQAKNTEAFF; clone size: -; V gene: TRBV3-1/TRBV3-2; D gene: -; J gene: TRBJ1-1
CDR3 DNA: TGCGCCAGCAGGGAATCGACAGGCGTCCAAGAGACCCAGTACTTC; CDR3 protein: CASRESTGVQETQYF; clone size: -; V gene: TRBV5-1; D gene: -; J gene: TRBJ2-5